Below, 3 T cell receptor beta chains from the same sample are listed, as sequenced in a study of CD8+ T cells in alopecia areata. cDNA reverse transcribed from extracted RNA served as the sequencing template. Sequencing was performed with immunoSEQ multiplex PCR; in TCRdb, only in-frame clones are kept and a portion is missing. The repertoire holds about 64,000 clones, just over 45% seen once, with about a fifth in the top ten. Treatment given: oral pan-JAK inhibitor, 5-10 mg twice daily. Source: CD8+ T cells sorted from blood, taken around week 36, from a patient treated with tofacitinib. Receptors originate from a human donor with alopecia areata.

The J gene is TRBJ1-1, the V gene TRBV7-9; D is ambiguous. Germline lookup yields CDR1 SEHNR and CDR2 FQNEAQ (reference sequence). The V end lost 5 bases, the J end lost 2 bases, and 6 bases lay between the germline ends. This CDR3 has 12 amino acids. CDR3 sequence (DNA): TGTGCCAGCAGCGCTTCTAACACTGAAGCTTTCTTT. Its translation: CASSASNTEAFF. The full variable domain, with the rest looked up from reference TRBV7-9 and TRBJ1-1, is DTGVSQNPRHKITKRGQNVTFRCDPISEHNRLYWYRQTLGQGPEFLTYFQNEAQLEKSRLLSDRFSAERPKGSFSTLEIQRTEQGDSAMYLCASSASNTEAFFGQGTRLTVV.

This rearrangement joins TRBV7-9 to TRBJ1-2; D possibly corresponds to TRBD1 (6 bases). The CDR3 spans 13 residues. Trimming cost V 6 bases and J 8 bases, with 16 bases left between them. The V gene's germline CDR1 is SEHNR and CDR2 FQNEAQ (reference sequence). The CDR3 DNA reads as TGTGCCAGCAGGCGAGGGACATTAGGCGGCTACACCTTC. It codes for CASRRGTLGGYTF.

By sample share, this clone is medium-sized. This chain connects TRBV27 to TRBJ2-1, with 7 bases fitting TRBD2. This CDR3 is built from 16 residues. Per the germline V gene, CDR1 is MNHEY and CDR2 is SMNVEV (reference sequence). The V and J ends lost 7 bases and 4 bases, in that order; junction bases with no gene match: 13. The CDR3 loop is CASTLGPGGLYNEQFF. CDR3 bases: TGTGCCAGCACCCTCGGTCCGGGAGGTCTATACAATGAGCAGTTCTTC.